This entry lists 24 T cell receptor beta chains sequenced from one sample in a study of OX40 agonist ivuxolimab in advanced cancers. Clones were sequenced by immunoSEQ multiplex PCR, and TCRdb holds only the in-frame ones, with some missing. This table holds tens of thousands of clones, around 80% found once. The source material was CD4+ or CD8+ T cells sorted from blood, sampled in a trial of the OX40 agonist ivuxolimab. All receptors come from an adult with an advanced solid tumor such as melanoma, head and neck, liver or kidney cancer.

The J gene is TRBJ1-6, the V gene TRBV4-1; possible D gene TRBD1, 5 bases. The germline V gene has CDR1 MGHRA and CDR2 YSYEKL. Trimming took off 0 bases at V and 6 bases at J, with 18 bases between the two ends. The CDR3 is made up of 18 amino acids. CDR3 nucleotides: TGCGCCAGCAGCCAAGATGGGGCGGGGGTGTCCCTTAATTCACCCCTCCACTTT. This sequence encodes CASSQDGAGVSLNSPLHF.

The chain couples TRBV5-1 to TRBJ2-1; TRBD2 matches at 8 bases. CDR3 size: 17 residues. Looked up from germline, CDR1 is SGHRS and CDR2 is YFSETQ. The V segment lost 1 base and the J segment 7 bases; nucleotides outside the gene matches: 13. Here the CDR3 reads CASSLQTSGALLNEQFF. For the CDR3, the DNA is TGCGCCAGCAGCTTGCAAACTAGCGGCGCTCTTCTTAATGAGCAGTTCTTC.

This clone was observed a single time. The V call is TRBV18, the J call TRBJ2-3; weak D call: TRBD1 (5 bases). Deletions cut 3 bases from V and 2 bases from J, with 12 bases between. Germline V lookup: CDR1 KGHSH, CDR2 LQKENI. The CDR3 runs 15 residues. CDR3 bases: TGTGCCAGCTCACCTACCCAGGGATTCACAGATACGCAGTATTTT. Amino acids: CASSPTQGFTDTQYF.

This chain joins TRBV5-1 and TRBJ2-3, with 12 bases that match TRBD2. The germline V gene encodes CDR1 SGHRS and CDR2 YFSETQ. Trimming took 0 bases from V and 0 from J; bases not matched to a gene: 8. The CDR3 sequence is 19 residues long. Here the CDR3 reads CASSLELAGGPFSTDTQYF. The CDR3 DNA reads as TGCGCCAGCAGCTTGGAACTAGCGGGGGGCCCGTTTAGCACAGATACGCAGTATTTT. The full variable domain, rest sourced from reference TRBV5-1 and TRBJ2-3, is KAGVTQTPRYLIKTRGQQVTLSCSPISGHRSVSWYQQTPGQGLQFLFEYFSETQRNKGNFPGRFSGRQFSNSRSEMNVSTLELGDSALYLCASSLELAGGPFSTDTQYFGPGTRLTVL.

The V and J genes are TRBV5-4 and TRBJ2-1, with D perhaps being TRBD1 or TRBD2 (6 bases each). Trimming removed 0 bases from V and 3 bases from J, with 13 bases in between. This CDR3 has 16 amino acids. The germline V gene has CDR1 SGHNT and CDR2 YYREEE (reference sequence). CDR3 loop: CASSLGGATIYNEQFF. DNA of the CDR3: TGTGCCAGCAGCTTGGGGGGGGCGACCATCTACAATGAGCAGTTCTTC.

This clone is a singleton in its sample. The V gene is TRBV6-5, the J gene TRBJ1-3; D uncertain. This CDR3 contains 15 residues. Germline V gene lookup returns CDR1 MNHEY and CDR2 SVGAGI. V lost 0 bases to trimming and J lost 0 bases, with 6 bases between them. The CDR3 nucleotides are TGTGCCAGCAGTTACTCGGGAGCCTCTGGAAACACCATATATTTT. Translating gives CASSYSGASGNTIYF.

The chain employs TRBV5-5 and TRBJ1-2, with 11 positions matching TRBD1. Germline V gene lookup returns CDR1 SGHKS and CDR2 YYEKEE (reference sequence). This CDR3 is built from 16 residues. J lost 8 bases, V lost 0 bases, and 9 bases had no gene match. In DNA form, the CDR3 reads TGTGCCAGCAGCTTGGACCCGGGACAGGGGGAATACGGCTACACCTTC. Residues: CASSLDPGQGEYGYTF.

The CDR3, as DNA: TGTGCCAGCAGTGGTCTATGGACAGTTGAAGCTTTCTTT. Its protein product is CASSGLWTVEAFF. J is TRBJ1-1 and V is TRBV6-1, with D possibly TRBD1 on 6 matching bases. Germline V lookup: CDR1 MNHNS, CDR2 SASEGT. CDR3 length equals 13 residues. Trimming pared 4 bases from V and 7 bases from J, leaving 13 bases between.

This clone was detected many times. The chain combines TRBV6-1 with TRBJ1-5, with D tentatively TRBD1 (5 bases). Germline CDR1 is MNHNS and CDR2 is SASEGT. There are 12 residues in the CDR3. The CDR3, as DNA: TGTGGTTCTTGGGACGGCAATCAGCCCCAGCATTTT. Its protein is CGSWDGNQPQHF.

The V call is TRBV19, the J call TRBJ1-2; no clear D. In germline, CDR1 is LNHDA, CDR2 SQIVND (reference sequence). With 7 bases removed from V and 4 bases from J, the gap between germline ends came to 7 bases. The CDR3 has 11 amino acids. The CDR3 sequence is CASKKGYGYTF. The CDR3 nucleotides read TGTGCCAGTAAGAAGGGCTATGGCTACACCTTC.

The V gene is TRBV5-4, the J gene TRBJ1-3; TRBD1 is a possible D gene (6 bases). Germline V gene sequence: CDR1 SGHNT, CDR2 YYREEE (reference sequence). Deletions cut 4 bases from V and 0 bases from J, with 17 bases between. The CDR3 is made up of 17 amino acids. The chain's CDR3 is CASSPRGGSSSGNTIYF. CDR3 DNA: TGTGCCAGCAGCCCCAGAGGGGGGTCGAGCTCTGGAAACACCATATATTTT.

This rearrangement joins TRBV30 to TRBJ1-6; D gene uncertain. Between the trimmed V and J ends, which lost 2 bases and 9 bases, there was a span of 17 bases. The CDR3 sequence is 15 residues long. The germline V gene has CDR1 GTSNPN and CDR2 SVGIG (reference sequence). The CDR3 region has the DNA TGTGCCTGGAGTAAAGAGTATAGGGTGGGTTCACCCCTCCACTTT. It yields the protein CAWSKEYRVGSPLHF. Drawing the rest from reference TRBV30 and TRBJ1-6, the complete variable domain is SQTIHQWPATLVQPVGSPLSLECTVEGTSNPNLYWYRQAAGRGLQLLFYSVGIGQISSEVPQNLSASRPQDRQFILSSKKLLLSDSGFYLCAWSKEYRVGSPLHFGNGTRLTVT.

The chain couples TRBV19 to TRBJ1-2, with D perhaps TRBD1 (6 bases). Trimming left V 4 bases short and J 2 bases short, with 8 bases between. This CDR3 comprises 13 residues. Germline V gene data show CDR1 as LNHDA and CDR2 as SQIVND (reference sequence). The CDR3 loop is CASSRGGNYGYTF. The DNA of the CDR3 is TGTGCCAGTAGTAGAGGGGGGAACTATGGCTACACCTTC.

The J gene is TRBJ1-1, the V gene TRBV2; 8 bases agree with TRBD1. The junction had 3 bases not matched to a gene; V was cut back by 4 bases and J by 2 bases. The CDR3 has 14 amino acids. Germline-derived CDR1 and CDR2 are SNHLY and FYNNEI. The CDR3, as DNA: TGTGCCAGCAGTGCCGGACAGGGAAACACTGAAGCTTTCTTT. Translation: CASSAGQGNTEAFF.

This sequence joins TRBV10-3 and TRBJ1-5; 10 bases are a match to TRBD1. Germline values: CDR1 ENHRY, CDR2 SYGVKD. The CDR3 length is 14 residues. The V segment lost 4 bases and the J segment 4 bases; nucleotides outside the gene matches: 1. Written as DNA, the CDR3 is TGTGCCATCAGTGGGACAGGGGGGAATCAGCCCCAGCATTTT. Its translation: CAISGTGGNQPQHF.

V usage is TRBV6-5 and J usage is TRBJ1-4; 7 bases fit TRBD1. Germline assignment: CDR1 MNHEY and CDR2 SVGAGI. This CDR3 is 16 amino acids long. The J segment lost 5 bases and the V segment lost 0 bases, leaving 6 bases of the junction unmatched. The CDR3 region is CASSYSRGRGNEKLFF. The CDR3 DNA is TGTGCCAGCAGTTACTCGAGGGGGCGCGGGAATGAAAAACTGTTTTTT.

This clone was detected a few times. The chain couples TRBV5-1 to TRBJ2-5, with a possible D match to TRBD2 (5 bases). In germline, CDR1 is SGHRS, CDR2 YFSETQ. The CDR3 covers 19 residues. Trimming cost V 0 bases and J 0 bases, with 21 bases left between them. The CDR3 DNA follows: TGCGCCAGCAGCTTGGCCACGAGTTTGCGGGCCCTGTACCAAGAGACCCAGTACTTC. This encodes CASSLATSLRALYQETQYF. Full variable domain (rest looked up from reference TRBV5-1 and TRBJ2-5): KAGVTQTPRYLIKTRGQQVTLSCSPISGHRSVSWYQQTPGQGLQFLFEYFSETQRNKGNFPGRFSGRQFSNSRSEMNVSTLELGDSALYLCASSLATSLRALYQETQYFGPGTRLLVL.

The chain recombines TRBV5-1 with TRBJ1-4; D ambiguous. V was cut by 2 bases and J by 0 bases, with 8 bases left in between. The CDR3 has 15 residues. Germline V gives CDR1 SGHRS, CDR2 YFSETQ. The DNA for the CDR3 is TGCGCCAGCAGCTTCCAGGCTGCAACTAATGAAAAACTGTTTTTT. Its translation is CASSFQAATNEKLFF.

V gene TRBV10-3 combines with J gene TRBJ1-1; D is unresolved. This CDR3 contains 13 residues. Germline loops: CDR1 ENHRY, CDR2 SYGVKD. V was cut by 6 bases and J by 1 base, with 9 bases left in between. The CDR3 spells CAISTTQNTEAFF. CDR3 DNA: TGTGCCATCAGCACCACCCAGAACACTGAAGCTTTCTTT.

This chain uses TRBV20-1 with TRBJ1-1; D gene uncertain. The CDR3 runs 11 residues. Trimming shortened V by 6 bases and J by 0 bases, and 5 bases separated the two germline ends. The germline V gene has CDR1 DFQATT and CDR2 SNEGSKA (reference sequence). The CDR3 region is CSAKMNTEAFF. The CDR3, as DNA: TGCAGTGCAAAAATGAACACTGAAGCTTTCTTT.

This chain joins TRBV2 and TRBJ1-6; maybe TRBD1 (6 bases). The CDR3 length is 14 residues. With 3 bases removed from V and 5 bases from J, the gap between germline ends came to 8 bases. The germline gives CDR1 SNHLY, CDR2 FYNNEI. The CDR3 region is CASSDSGDNSPLHF. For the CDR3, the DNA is TGTGCCAGCAGTGATTCAGGGGATAATTCACCCCTCCACTTT.

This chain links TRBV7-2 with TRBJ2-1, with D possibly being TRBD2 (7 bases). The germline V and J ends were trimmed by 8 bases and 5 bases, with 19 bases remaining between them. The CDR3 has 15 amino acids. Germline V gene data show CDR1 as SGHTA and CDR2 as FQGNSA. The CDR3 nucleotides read TGTGCCAGCCAACGAGGGGGGGCAGGAAACAATGAGCAGTTCTTC. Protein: CASQRGGAGNNEQFF.

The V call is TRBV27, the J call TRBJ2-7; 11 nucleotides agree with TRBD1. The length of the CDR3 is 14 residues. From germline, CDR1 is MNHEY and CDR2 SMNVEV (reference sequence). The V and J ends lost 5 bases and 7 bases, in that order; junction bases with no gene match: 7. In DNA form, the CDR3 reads TGTGCCAGCAGTCACCGGGACAGGGGGAGAGAGCAGTACTTC. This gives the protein CASSHRDRGREQYF.

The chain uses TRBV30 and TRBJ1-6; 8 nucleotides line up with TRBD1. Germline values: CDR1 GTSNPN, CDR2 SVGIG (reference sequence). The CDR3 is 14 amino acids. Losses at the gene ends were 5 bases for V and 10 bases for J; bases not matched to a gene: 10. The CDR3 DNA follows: TGTGCCTGGTGTCTCGGACAGGGACGGTCACCCCTCCACTTT. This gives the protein CAWCLGQGRSPLHF.